This T cell receptor (beta chain) appears in the sequencing data of a study of cytomegalovirus exposure and HLA in healthy donors. Trimming stripped 6 bases from V and 3 bases from J, with 11 bases between. Germline V CDR1 and CDR2: MNHNS, SASEGT. The CDR3 is made up of 13 amino acids. The PCR employed 60 Vbeta primers together with 13 Jbeta primers. The assay was immunoSEQ multiplex PCR, and TCRdb's table has in-frame clones only and misses some. Here the sample spans about 180,000 clones, roughly 79% being singletons. The chain combines TRBV6-1 with TRBJ1-1, with D possibly TRBD1 on 5 matching bases. Sequencing input: PBMCs. This clonotype was sampled from a man aged 35-49 years in good health and CMV-seropositive. CDR3 DNA: TGTGCCAGCAGCGCGGAGGGGCACACTGAAGCTTTCTTT. Its translation is CASSAEGHTEAFF.